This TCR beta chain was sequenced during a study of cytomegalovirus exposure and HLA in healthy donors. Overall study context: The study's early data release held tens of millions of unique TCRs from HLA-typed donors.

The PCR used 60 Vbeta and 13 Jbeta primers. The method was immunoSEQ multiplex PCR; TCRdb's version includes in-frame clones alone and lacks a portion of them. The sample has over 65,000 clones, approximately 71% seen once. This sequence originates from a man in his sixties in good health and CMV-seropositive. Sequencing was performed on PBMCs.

The CDR3, as DNA: TGTGCCAGCAGCTTAGGGGGCGGGAGAGGTAAAGACGAGCAGTACTTC. Translating gives CASSLGGGRGKDEQYF. The V gene is TRBV11-2, the J gene TRBJ2-7; 7 bases are a match to TRBD2. The CDR3 sequence is 16 residues long. CDR1 and CDR2 (germline): SGHAT, FQNNGV. J lost 5 bases, V lost 1 base, and 11 bases had no gene match.